Included here is one TCR beta chain sequence, with context. Antigen unknown. The CDR3 is made up of 16 amino acids. The V segment lost 2 bases and the J segment 1 base; nucleotides outside the gene matches: 4. The V gene's germline CDR1 is KGHDR and CDR2 SFDVKD. This sample was included in a study of vaccination and CD4 T cells after COVID-19. About the research overall: With a range of 35 to 161, the median interval from diagnosis to drawing post-COVID samples was approximately 91 days.

Cultured CD4+ T cells had their DNA profiled by the Oncomine TCR Beta short-read assay. TCRdb re-analysed the PCR reads in MiXCR, keeping a single row per CDR3 protein. The table lists just under 20,000 distinct CDR3 sequences, roughly two fifths of them singletons. Treatment: roughly 10-day PBMC culture with coronavirus spike peptide pools or control peptides (ViraFEST assay). The genes are TRBV24-1 and TRBJ2-3; the match to TRBD1 covers 8 bases. This receptor was taken from a human donor who had recovered from COVID-19. The sequencing here drew on CD4+ T cells from blood, cultured in vitro, taken after SARS-CoV-2 vaccination. The CDR3 reads CATSDWTGSGTDTQYF. Here the CDR3 DNA reads TGTGCCACCAGTGATTGGACAGGGTCTGGCACAGATACGCAGTATTTT.